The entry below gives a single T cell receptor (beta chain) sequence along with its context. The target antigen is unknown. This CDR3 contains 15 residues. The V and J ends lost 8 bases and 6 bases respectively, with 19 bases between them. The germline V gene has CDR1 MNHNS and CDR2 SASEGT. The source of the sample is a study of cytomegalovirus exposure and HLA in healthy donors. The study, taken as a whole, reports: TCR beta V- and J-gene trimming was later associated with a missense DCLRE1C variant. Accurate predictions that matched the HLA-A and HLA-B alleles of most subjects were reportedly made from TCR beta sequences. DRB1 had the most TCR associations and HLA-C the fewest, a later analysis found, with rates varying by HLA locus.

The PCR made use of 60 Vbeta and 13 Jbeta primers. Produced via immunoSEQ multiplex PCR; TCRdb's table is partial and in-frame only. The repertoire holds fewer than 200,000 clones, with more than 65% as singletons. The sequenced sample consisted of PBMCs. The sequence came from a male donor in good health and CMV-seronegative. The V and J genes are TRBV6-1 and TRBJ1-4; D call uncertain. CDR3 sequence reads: CASSMSRGGYEKLFF. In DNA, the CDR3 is TGTGCCAGCTCAATGTCTCGCGGCGGATATGAAAAACTGTTTTTT.